One TCR beta chain is described in this entry. The data were taken from a study of blood T cell repertoires in COVID-19. The CDR3 totals 15 residues. V was pared by 2 bases and J by 5 bases, with 13 bases between. The germline V gene encodes CDR1 MNHNS and CDR2 SASEGT. Data came from immunoSEQ multiplex PCR; TCRdb stores just in-frame clones and leaves some out. The repertoire holds under 250,000 clones, 89% seen once, with roughly 6% in the top ten. The rearrangement uses TRBV6-1 and TRBJ2-1, with D perhaps matching TRBD1 (6 bases). Sequenced: peripheral blood. This receptor was identified in a man in his 60s who had recovered from COVID-19. The CDR3 protein is CASSEFGRGNNEQFF. The CDR3 DNA reads TGTGCCAGCAGTGAATTCGGCAGGGGTAACAATGAGCAGTTCTTC.